A selection of T cell receptor beta chains follows, all from one sample in a study of memory CD4+ T cells and cytomegalovirus serostatus. Libraries were prepared by immunoSEQ multiplex PCR; TCRdb keeps only in-frame clonotypes and omits some of them. The data contain 55,000 to 80,000 clones, 76% of them seen just once; the ten biggest clones take up 4% to 5.5%. What was sequenced was memory CD4+ T cells from blood. Every receptor here comes from an adult in good health and CMV-seropositive. Each CDR3 is given with its conserved first and last residue.

J gene: TRBJ1-5; V gene: TRBV10-3; CDR3 protein: CAIPRQGGSDNQPQHF
J gene: TRBJ1-2; V gene: TRBV10-3; CDR3 protein: CANHRGQSGGYTF
J gene: TRBJ1-1; V gene: TRBV11-2; CDR3 protein: CASSLSLGGAGAFF
J gene: TRBJ1-6; V gene: TRBV11-2; CDR3 protein: CASSLGWNNSPLHF
J gene: TRBJ2-2; V gene: TRBV4-2; CDR3 protein: CASSQDRLRGPLTGELFF
J gene: TRBJ2-1; V gene: TRBV29-1; CDR3 protein: CSVDWSTSYNEQFF
J gene: TRBJ2-7; V gene: TRBV11-2; CDR3 protein: CASITGTGYEQYF
J gene: TRBJ1-6; V gene: TRBV7-9; CDR3 protein: CASRYTGQLNSPLHF
J gene: TRBJ2-1; V gene: TRBV5-4; CDR3 protein: CASSLRSGASYNEQFF
J gene: TRBJ2-2; V gene: TRBV18; CDR3 protein: CASSRGSGSAGELFF
J gene: TRBJ1-6; V gene: TRBV7-9; CDR3 protein: CASSLERTDSPLHF
J gene: TRBJ2-5; V gene: TRBV7-2; CDR3 protein: CASSVTSGKETQYF
J gene: TRBJ2-5; V gene: TRBV5-4; CDR3 protein: CASSGGRDHQETQYF
J gene: TRBJ1-4; V gene: TRBV19; CDR3 protein: CASRPRDRGPEKLFF
J gene: TRBJ2-1; V gene: TRBV6-5; CDR3 protein: CASSYGTGYNEQFF
J gene: TRBJ2-1; V gene: TRBV20-1; CDR3 protein: CSAGTYNEQFF
J gene: TRBJ1-1; V gene: TRBV16; CDR3 protein: CASSIGRGETEAFF
J gene: TRBJ2-1; V gene: TRBV28; CDR3 protein: CASSPGLAGGANEQFF
J gene: TRBJ1-1; V gene: TRBV6-1; CDR3 protein: CASSESIGKAEAFF
J gene: TRBJ2-5; V gene: TRBV18; CDR3 protein: CASSPSGGGETQYF
J gene: TRBJ2-7; V gene: TRBV15; CDR3 protein: CATAGTGGIEQYF
J gene: TRBJ1-1; V gene: TRBV5-8; CDR3 protein: CASKPRGGAEAFF
J gene: TRBJ1-2; V gene: TRBV10-3; CDR3 protein: CAARSPGQSINYGYTF
J gene: TRBJ1-1; V gene: TRBV2; CDR3 protein: CASSVNLGAEAFF
J gene: TRBJ2-7; V gene: TRBV6-6; CDR3 protein: CASSATSGDEQYF
J gene: TRBJ2-5; V gene: TRBV6-5; CDR3 protein: CASSSPRQIQETQYF
J gene: TRBJ1-3; V gene: TRBV7-8; CDR3 protein: CASSHDRTGNTIYF
J gene: TRBJ2-3; V gene: TRBV28; CDR3 protein: CASSPAGSPTDTQYF